Shown below are 22 T cell receptor beta chains from a single sample sequenced in a study of T-cell memory formation after mild COVID-19. TCRdb reanalysed the 5' RACE reads using MiXCR and keeps one entry per CDR3 protein. The data hold about 560,000 distinct CDR3 sequences, with roughly 20% observed a single time. Specimen: PBMCs or a T cell subset sorted from them (not recorded which). These receptor sequences come from an adult woman who had mild COVID-19 (a few samples of this study predate the infection). Cell type and time point are not known.

The chain recombines TRBV6-6 with TRBJ1-1; D not resolved. Germline assignment: CDR1 MNHNY and CDR2 SVGAGI (reference sequence). The CDR3 contains 11 residues. Trimming left V 5 bases short and J 8 bases short, with 9 bases between. CDR3 residues: CASSKPGEAFF. CDR3 DNA sequence: TGTGCCAGCAGTAAACCCGGAGAAGCTTTCTTT.

This clonotype occurred once. The gene calls are TRBV5-6 and TRBJ2-7; D might be TRBD2 (8 bases). In germline, CDR1 is SGHDT, CDR2 YYEEEE. This CDR3 spans 16 amino acids. Trimming removed 0 bases at V and 1 base at J, with 14 bases between. This CDR3 is CASSLAGGGASYEQYF. The DNA of the CDR3 is TGTGCCAGCAGCTTGGCGGGAGGGGGCGCTTCCTACGAGCAGTACTTC.

In regard to this clonotype: Being one base from a much bigger clone, this may be a read error. The chain is built from TRBV29-1 and TRBJ2-5; D is possibly TRBD2 (6 bases). V shed 7 bases and J shed 9 bases, with 21 bases lying between them. This CDR3 is 13 amino acids long. Germline V CDR1 and CDR2: SQVTM, ANQGSEA. The CDR3 loop reads CSASHGGVEAQYF. As DNA, the CDR3 is TGCAGCGCCAGTCACGGGGGAGTGGAGGCCCAGTACTTC.

This clonotype was counted ten times or more. This chain connects TRBV27 to TRBJ2-5; TRBD2 aligns across 8 bases. The germline V gene has CDR1 MNHEY and CDR2 SMNVEV (reference sequence). The CDR3 sequence is 14 residues long. Unmatched junction bases numbered 5, after V lost 3 bases and J lost 5 bases. CDR3 nucleotide sequence: TGTGCCAGCAGTTTCGGGGGGGGCAAGGAGACCCAGTACTTC. Its translation: CASSFGGGKETQYF.

In this sample, this clonotype turned up many times. The genes are TRBV24-1 and TRBJ2-5, with TRBD2 identical over 13 bases. Germline loops: CDR1 KGHDR, CDR2 SFDVKD. With 4 bases clipped from V and 6 bases from J, the junction kept 4 bases outside the gene matches. The CDR3 totals 15 residues. The CDR3 spells CATSEGTSGVQTQYF. CDR3 DNA sequence: TGTGCCACCAGTGAAGGGACTAGCGGGGTTCAGACCCAGTACTTC.

The CDR3 reads CASSYSGGGYYGYTF. CDR3 nucleotides: TGTGCCAGCAGTTACTCAGGGGGAGGCTACTATGGCTACACCTTC. The genes are TRBV6-6 and TRBJ1-2; possible D gene TRBD1, 6 bases. The germline V gene encodes CDR1 MNHNY and CDR2 SVGAGI (reference sequence). The CDR3 consists of 15 residues. The V gene lost 0 bases and the J gene lost 3 bases, with 11 bases spanning the gap.

The rearrangement joins TRBV6-6 to TRBJ1-2; no reliable D call. CDR1 and CDR2 from the germline V gene are MNHNY and SVGAGI (reference sequence). The CDR3 has 12 amino acids. V lost 1 base, J lost 6 bases, and 6 bases lay in between. CDR3 in DNA: TGTGCCAGCAGTTACTACCAAAATGGCTACACCTTC. Translated: CASSYYQNGYTF.

This clonotype has only a few counts. The chain recombines TRBV2 with TRBJ2-5, with TRBD2 identical over 7 bases. The germline V gene encodes CDR1 SNHLY and CDR2 FYNNEI. Unmatched junction bases numbered 9, after V lost 2 bases and J lost 3 bases. CDR3 length: 16 amino acids. The CDR3: CASSERASGNKETQYF. The CDR3 DNA is TGTGCCAGCAGTGAACGTGCTAGCGGAAATAAAGAGACCCAGTACTTC.

The rearrangement links TRBV12-3 or TRBV12-4 to TRBJ2-5, with 7 positions matching TRBD1. The ends lost 7 bases at V and 5 bases at J; junction bases unmatched: 7. The CDR3 has 13 residues. The CDR3 DNA reads TGTGCCAGCAATCGGAGAGGGGGCGAGACCCAGTACTTC. Translated: CASNRRGGETQYF.

The chain employs TRBV5-1 and TRBJ2-1, with 9 bases matching TRBD1. Germline CDR1 is SGHRS and CDR2 is YFSETQ. The CDR3 length is 15 residues. V gave up 6 bases and J gave up 2 bases; unmatched junction bases: 6. CDR3 in amino acids: CASNTGTGPYNEQFF. DNA for the CDR3: TGCGCCAGCAATACCGGGACAGGGCCCTACAATGAGCAGTTCTTC.

The chain joins TRBV9 to TRBJ2-5; 10 bases are shared with TRBD2. Germline loops: CDR1 SGDLS, CDR2 YYNGEE. The CDR3 runs 15 residues. The ends lost 2 bases at V and 2 bases at J; junction bases unmatched: 3. The CDR3 loop reads CASSVLAGEQETQYF. CDR3 nucleotide sequence: TGTGCCAGCAGCGTTCTAGCGGGGGAGCAAGAGACCCAGTACTTC.

This chain connects TRBV18 to TRBJ1-5; 8 nucleotides agree with TRBD1. The CDR3 spans 14 residues. V was pared by 4 bases and J by 7 bases, with 6 bases of the junction left unmatched. Germline V CDR1 and CDR2: KGHSH, LQKENI. The CDR3 DNA reads TGTGCCAGCTCACGGGGACAGGAGGGACAGCCCCAGCATTTT. It is translated as CASSRGQEGQPQHF.

V gene TRBV28 combines with J gene TRBJ2-3; 10 positions agree with TRBD2. Germline CDR1 is MDHEN and CDR2 is SYDVKM. CDR3 length: 16 amino acids. V gave up 5 bases and J gave up 5 bases; unmatched junction bases: 10. The DNA of the CDR3 is TGTGCCAGCAGTGTGCATCAGCGGGGGGGAAGAGATACGCAGTATTTT. Translating gives CASSVHQRGGRDTQYF.

This clonotype showed up just a few times. This rearrangement joins TRBV10-2 to TRBJ2-7; D remains ambiguous. The CDR3 runs to 13 residues. Trimming cost V 4 bases and J 1 base, with 8 bases left between them. CDR1 and CDR2 from the germline V gene are WSHSY and SAAADI. CDR3 loop: CASSVVQSYEQYF. In DNA form, the CDR3 reads TGCGCCAGCAGTGTGGTCCAATCCTACGAGCAGTACTTC.

The chain combines TRBV18 with TRBJ1-6, with D unclear. This CDR3 has 13 amino acids. Germline values: CDR1 KGHSH, CDR2 LQKENI. The V and J ends lost 2 bases and 13 bases respectively, with 12 bases between them. In nucleotides, the CDR3 is TGTGCCAGCTCACCAGGAGCAGGTGACCCCCTCCACTTT. Amino acids: CASSPGAGDPLHF.

The V call is TRBV5-1, the J call TRBJ2-5, with D possibly being TRBD1 (6 bases). V was pared by 4 bases and J by 1 base, with 20 bases between. Germline values: CDR1 SGHRS, CDR2 YFSETQ. The CDR3 runs to 17 residues. The CDR3 DNA is TGCGCCAGCAGCCAACCATACCCAGGGGCCCTCCAAGAGACCCAGTACTTC. Protein sequence: CASSQPYPGALQETQYF.

This clonotype showed up just a few times. V is TRBV24-1 and J is TRBJ2-1; no firm D call. V gave up 6 bases and J gave up 4 bases, with 12 bases separating them. The V gene's germline CDR1 is KGHDR and CDR2 SFDVKD. The CDR3 consists of 14 residues. The CDR3 loop reads CATSQPAGYNEQFF. DNA of the CDR3: TGTGCCACCAGTCAGCCAGCTGGGTACAATGAGCAGTTCTTC.

The chain uses TRBV7-9 and TRBJ1-1, with D unclear. Germline V gene data show CDR1 as SEHNR and CDR2 as FQNEAQ (reference sequence). With 9 bases removed from V and 4 bases from J, the gap between germline ends came to 15 bases. The CDR3 totals 13 residues. The CDR3 region has the DNA TGTGCCAGTGGCGCCGGCAGACGCACTGAAGCTTTCTTT. Its translation is CASGAGRRTEAFF.

The sample holds a few counts of this clonotype. The chain carries TRBV6-5 and TRBJ1-1; no clear D gene. CDR3 size: 14 residues. V was cut by 6 bases and J by 2 bases, with 13 bases left in between. Germline CDR1 and CDR2: MNHEY and SVGAGI. The CDR3 sequence: CASSPFSHNTEAFF. DNA for the CDR3: TGTGCCAGCAGCCCGTTTTCACATAACACTGAAGCTTTCTTT.

The rearrangement joins TRBV5-6 to TRBJ2-3; TRBD1 matches 7 bases. CDR3 length: 14 amino acids. In germline, CDR1 is SGHDT, CDR2 YYEEEE. The trim removed 5 bases at V and 2 bases at J, leaving 5 bases unmatched. The CDR3 region has the DNA TGTGCCAGCAGGAGGGACAGTAACACAGATACGCAGTATTTT. Amino acid sequence: CASRRDSNTDTQYF.

This clonotype was observed a handful of times. The chain couples TRBV7-9 to TRBJ1-2; TRBD1 agrees at 7 bases. The CDR3 is 16 amino acids. Germline V lookup: CDR1 SEHNR, CDR2 FQNEAQ (reference sequence). After removal of 2 bases from V and 8 bases from J, the junction contained 14 bases not matched to a gene. CDR3 nucleotide sequence: TGTGCCAGCAGCTTATCCCGTTCGGGACAGAGAGGGGGCTACACCTTC. Protein: CASSLSRSGQRGGYTF.

This sequence joins TRBV18 and TRBJ2-3; 7 bases fit TRBD2. CDR1 and CDR2 (germline): KGHSH, LQKENI. The length of the CDR3 is 15 residues. The V gene end was trimmed by 0 bases and the J gene end by 2 bases; junction bases not matched to a gene: 2. This CDR3 reads CASSPPSGITDTQYF. CDR3 coding DNA: TGTGCCAGCTCACCACCGAGCGGGATCACAGATACGCAGTATTTT.